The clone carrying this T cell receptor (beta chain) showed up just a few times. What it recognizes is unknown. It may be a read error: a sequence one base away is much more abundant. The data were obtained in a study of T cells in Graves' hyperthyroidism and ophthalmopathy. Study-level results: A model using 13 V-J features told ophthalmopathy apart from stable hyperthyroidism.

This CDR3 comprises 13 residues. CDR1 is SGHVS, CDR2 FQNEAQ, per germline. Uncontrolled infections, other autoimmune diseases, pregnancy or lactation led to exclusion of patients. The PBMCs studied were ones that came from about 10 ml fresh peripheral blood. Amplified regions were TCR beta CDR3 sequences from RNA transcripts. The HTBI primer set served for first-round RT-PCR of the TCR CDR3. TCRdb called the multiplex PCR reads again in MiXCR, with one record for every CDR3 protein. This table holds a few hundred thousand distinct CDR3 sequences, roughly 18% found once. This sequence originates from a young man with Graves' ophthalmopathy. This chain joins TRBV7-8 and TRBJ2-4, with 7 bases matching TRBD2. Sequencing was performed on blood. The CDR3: CASSAGLVNVQYF. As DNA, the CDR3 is TGTGCCAGCAGCGCCGGACTAGTAAACGTTCAGTACTTC.